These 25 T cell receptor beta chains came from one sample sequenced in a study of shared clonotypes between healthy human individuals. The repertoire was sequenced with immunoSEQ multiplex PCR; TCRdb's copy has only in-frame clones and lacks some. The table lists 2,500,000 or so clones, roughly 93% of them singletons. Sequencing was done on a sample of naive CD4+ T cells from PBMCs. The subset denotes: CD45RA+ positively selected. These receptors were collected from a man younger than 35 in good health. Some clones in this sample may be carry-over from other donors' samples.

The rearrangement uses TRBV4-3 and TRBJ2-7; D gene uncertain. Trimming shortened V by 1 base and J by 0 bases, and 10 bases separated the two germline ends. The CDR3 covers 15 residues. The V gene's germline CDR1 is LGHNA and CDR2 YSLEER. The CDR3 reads CASSQVALLSYEQYF. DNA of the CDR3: TGCGCCAGCAGCCAAGTAGCCTTACTCTCCTACGAGCAGTACTTC.

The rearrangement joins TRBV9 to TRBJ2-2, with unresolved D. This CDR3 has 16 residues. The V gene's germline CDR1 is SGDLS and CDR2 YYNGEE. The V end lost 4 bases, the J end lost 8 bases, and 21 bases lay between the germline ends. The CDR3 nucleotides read TGTGCCAGCAGCCTCTCGTCCCCGCCCTTTAGTGGGGAGCTGTTTTTT. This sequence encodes CASSLSSPPFSGELFF.

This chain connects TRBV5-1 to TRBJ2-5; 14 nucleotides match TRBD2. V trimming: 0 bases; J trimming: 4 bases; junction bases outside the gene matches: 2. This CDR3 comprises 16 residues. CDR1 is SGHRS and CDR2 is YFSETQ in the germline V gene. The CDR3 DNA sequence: TGCGCCAGCAGCTTGGGGGGACTAGCGGGAGCAGAGACCCAGTACTTC. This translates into CASSLGGLAGAETQYF.

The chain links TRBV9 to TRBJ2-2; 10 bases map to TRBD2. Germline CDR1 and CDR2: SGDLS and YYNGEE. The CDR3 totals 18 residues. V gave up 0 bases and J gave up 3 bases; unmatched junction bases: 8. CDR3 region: CASSVVSGRAGDTGELFF. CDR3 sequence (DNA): TGTGCCAGCAGCGTAGTCAGCGGGAGGGCCGGGGACACCGGGGAGCTGTTTTTT.

CDR3 nucleotide sequence: TGTGCCAGCAGCTCCTCCATCCCCTACATGAACACTGAAGCTTTCTTT. This sequence encodes CASSSSIPYMNTEAFF. The chain is built from TRBV7-9 and TRBJ1-1; D uncertain. This CDR3 spans 16 amino acids. Germline V CDR1 and CDR2: SEHNR, FQNEAQ (reference sequence). V was pared by 4 bases and J by 0 bases, with 15 bases between.

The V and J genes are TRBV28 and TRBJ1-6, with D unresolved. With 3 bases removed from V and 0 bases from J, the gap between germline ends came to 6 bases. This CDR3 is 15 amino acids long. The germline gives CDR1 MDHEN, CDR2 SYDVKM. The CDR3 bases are TGTGCCAGCAGTTTGATCGGCTCCTATAATTCACCCCTCCACTTT. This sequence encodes CASSLIGSYNSPLHF.

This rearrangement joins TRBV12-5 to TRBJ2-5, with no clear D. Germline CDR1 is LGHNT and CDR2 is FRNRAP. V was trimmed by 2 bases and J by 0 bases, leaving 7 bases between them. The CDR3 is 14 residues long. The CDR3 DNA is TGTGCTAGTGGTTTGACCCCGTACCAAGAGACCCAGTACTTC. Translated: CASGLTPYQETQYF.

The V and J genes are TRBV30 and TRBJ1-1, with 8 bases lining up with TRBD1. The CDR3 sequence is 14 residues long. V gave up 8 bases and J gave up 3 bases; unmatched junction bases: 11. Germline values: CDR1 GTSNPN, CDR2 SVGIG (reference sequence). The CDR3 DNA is TGTGCCGGGACAGGCGGAAGTCCCCACACTGAAGCTTTCTTT. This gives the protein CAGTGGSPHTEAFF. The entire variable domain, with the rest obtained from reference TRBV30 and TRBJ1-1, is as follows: SQTIHQWPATLVQPVGSPLSLECTVEGTSNPNLYWYRQAAGRGLQLLFYSVGIGQISSEVPQNLSASRPQDRQFILSSKKLLLSDSGFYLCAGTGGSPHTEAFFGQGTRLTVV.

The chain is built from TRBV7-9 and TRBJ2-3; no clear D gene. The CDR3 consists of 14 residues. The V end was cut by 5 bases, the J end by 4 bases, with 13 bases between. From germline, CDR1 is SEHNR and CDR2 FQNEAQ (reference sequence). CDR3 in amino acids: CASSLNYLPDTQYF. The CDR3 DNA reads TGTGCCAGCAGCCTAAATTACCTCCCAGATACGCAGTATTTT.

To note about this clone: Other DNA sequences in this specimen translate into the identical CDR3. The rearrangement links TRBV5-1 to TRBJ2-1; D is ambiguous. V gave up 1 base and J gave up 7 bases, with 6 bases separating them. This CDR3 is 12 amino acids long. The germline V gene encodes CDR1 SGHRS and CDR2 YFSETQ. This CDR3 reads CASSLTGNEQFF. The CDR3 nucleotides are TGCGCCAGCAGCTTGACCGGGAATGAGCAGTTCTTC.

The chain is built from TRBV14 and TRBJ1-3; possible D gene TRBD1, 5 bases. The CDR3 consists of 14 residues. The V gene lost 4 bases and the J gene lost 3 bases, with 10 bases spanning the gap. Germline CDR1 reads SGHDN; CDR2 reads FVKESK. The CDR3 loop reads CASSPTGYGNTIYF. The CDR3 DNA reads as TGTGCCAGCAGCCCAACAGGCTATGGAAACACCATATATTTT.

CDR3 sequence (DNA): TGTGCCAGCAGCCAAGGACAGGGCCTGTACGAGCAGTACTTC. Its translation is CASSQGQGLYEQYF. The rearrangement uses TRBV5-4 and TRBJ2-7; 8 nucleotides agree with TRBD1. Germline V gene lookup returns CDR1 SGHNT and CDR2 YYREEE (reference sequence). Losses at the gene ends were 4 bases for V and 4 bases for J; bases not matched to a gene: 7. The CDR3 sequence is 14 residues long.

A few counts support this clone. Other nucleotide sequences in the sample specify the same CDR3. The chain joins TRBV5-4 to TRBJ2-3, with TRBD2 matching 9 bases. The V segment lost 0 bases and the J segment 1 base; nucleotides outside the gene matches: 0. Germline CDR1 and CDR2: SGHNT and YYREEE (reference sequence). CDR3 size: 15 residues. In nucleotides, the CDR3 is TGTGCCAGCAGCTTGGGACTAGCGGGCACAGATACGCAGTATTTT. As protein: CASSLGLAGTDTQYF.

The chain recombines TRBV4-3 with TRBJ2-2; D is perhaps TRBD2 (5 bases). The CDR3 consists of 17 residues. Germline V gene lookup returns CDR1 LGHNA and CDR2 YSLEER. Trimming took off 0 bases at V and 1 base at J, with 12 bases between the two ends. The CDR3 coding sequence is TGCGCCAGCAGCCAAGATCACTTCAGCGGGAACACCGGGGAGCTGTTTTTT. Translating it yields CASSQDHFSGNTGELFF.

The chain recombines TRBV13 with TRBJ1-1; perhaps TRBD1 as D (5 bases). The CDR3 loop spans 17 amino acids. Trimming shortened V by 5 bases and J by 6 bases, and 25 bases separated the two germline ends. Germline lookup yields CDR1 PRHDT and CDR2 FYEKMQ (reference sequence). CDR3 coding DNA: TGTGCCAGCAGCCCCTACGGGGATCGGGAAATGGGGCCTGAAGCTTTCTTT. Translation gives CASSPYGDREMGPEAFF.

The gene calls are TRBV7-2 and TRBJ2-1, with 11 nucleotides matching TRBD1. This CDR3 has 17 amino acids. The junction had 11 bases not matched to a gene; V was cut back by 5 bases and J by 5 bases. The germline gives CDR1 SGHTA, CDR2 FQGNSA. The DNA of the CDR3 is TGTGCCAGCAGCCACCCCCTGGGACAGGGGGGTAACAATGAGCAGTTCTTC. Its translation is CASSHPLGQGGNNEQFF. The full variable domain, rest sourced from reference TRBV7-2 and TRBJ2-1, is GAGVSQSPSNKVTEKGKDVELRCDPISGHTALYWYRQSLGQGLEFLIYFQGNSAPDKSGLPSDRFSAERTGGSVSTLTIQRTQQEDSAVYLCASSHPLGQGGNNEQFFGPGTRLTVL.

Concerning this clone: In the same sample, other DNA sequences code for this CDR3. Here the CDR3 reads CASSPRTGGGYEQYF. The CDR3 DNA is TGCGCCAGCAGCCCTCGGACAGGGGGCGGTTACGAGCAGTACTTC. This chain uses TRBV4-1 with TRBJ2-7; 11 positions agree with TRBD1. The CDR3 contains 15 residues. Looked up from germline, CDR1 is MGHRA and CDR2 is YSYEKL. With V trimmed by 4 bases and J by 4 bases, 6 bases remained unmatched.

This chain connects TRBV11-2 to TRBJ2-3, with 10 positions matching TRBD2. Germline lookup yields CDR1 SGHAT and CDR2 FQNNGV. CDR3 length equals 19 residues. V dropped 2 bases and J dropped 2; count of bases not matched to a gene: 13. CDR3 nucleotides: TGTGCCAGCAGCTTATCTAGCGGGGGTACGCATCCCCTCACAGATACGCAGTATTTT. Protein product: CASSLSSGGTHPLTDTQYF.

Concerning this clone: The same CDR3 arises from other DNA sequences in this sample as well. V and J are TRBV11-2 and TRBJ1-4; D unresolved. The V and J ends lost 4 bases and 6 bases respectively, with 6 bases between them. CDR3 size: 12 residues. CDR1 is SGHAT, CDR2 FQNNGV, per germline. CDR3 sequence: CASSSLHEKLFF. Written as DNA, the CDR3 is TGTGCCAGCAGCTCGCTCCATGAAAAACTGTTTTTT.

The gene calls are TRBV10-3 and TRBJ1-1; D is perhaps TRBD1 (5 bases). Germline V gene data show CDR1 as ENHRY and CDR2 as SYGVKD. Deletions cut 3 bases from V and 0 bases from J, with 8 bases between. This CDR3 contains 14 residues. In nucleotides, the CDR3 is TGTGCCATCAGTGACAGGGCCCTGAACACTGAAGCTTTCTTT. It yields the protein CAISDRALNTEAFF.

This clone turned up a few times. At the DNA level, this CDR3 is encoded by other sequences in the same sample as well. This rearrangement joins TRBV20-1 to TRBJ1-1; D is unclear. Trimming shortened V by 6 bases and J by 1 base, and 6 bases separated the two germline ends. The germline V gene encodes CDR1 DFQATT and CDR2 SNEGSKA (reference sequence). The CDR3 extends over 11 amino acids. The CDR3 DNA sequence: TGCAGTGCATCAAAGAACACTGAAGCTTTCTTT. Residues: CSASKNTEAFF.

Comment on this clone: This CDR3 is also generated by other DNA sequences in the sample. CDR3 coding DNA: TGTGCCAGCTCACCCGGACAGGGGGCGGGCAATGAGCAGTTCTTC. It translates to CASSPGQGAGNEQFF. The rearrangement uses TRBV18 and TRBJ2-1; TRBD1 matches 11 bases. V shed 3 bases and J 6 bases; nucleotides not matched to a gene: 4. CDR1 KGHSH and CDR2 LQKENI come from the germline V gene. This CDR3 is 15 amino acids long.

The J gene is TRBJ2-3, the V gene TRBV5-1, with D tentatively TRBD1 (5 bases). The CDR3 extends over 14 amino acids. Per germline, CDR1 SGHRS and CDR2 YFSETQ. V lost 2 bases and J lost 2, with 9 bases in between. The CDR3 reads CASSFDSHTDTQYF. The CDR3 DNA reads TGCGCCAGCAGCTTTGACAGTCACACAGATACGCAGTATTTT.

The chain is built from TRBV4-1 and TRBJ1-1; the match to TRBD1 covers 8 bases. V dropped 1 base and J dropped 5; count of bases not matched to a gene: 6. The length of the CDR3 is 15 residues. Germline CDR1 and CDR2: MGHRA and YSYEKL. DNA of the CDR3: TGCGCCAGCAGCCAAGGCCAGGGGGCGCTTACTGAAGCTTTCTTT. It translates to CASSQGQGALTEAFF.

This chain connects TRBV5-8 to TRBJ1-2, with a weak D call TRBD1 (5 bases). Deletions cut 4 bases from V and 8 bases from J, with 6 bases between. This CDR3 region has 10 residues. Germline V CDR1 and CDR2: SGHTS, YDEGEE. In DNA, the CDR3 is TGTGCCAGCAGCCGGACAGGCTACACCTTC. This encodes CASSRTGYTF.